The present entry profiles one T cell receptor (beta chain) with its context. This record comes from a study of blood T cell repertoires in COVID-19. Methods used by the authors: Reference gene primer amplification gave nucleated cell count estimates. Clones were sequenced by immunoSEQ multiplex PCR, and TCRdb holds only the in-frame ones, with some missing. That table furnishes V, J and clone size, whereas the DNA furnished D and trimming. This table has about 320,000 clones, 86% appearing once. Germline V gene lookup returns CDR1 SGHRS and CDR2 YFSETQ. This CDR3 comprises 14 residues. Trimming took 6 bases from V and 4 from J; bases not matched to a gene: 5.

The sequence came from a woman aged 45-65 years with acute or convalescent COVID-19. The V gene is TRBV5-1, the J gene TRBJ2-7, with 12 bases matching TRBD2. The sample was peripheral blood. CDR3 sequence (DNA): TGCGCCAGCACCTCGACTAGCGGGAGTTACGAGCAGTACTTC. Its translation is CASTSTSGSYEQYF. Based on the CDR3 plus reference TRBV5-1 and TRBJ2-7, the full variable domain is KAGVTQTPRYLIKTRGQQVTLSCSPISGHRSVSWYQQTPGQGLQFLFEYFSETQRNKGNFPGRFSGRQFSNSRSEMNVSTLELGDSALYLCASTSTSGSYEQYFGPGTRLTVT.